This record looks at one T cell receptor (beta chain) sequence and its context. The data are from a study of cytomegalovirus exposure and HLA in healthy donors. V gave up 5 bases and J gave up 4 bases; unmatched junction bases: 9. Germline V gene lookup returns CDR1 SGHNT and CDR2 YENEEA. The CDR3 length is 15 residues. PCR employed 60 Vbeta and 13 Jbeta primers. Measured with immunoSEQ multiplex PCR; TCRdb has only the in-frame clones, and not every one. This sample carries approximately 140,000 clones, with under 2% going to the ten biggest clones. The sample comprised PBMCs. This chain connects TRBV11-3 to TRBJ2-7; 9 positions match TRBD1. The TCR comes from a woman aged 45-59 years in good health and CMV-seronegative. CDR3 coding DNA: TGTGCCAGCAGCCGTACCTCGGACAGGGGTTACGAGCAGTACTTC. It specifies CASSRTSDRGYEQYF.